This T cell receptor beta chain appears in the sequencing data of a study of T cell responses to AZD1222 COVID-19 vaccine. Study-level results: Just a handful of AZD1222 recipients were seropositive at baseline. Two doses of AZD1222 preceded a rise in Spike-specific TCR breadth and depth. Close to half of spike-specific TCRs reportedly recognize unmutated variant regions.

This CDR3 has 15 amino acids. Germline lookup yields CDR1 SGHTS and CDR2 YDEGEE. V shed 4 bases and J shed 3 bases, with 17 bases lying between them. Note on this clone: Its specificity is not known.

Some clones are missing from TCRdb's copy, which holds only in-frame ones; the method was immunoSEQ multiplex PCR. The table has approximately 140,000 clones, 90% seen once. Second-dose timings of about 4 or about 12 weeks were pooled. This clonotype was obtained from an adult who received the AZD1222 COVID-19 vaccine. The sequencing here drew on peripheral blood, taken 28 days after the second AZD1222 dose. This chain joins TRBV5-8 and TRBJ2-7; perhaps TRBD1 as D (5 bases). DNA for the CDR3: TGTGCCAGCAGCCTCACCGGAGCAGGGATCTACGAGCAGTACTTC. This gives the protein CASSLTGAGIYEQYF.